The clone carrying this TCR beta chain was seen a handful of times. The antigen remains unidentified. The read terminates 3 residues ahead of where the CDR3 ends, so the germline J gene completes it. This specimen includes other DNA sequences encoding the same CDR3. CDR1 and CDR2 from the germline V gene are KGHSH and LQKENI. This CDR3 has 16 residues. Trimming removed 6 bases from V and 0 bases from J, with 15 bases in between. Control and CVID samples contributed equal amounts of genomic DNA. Data came from immunoSEQ multiplex PCR; TCRdb stores just in-frame clones and leaves some out. The sample holds 40,000 to 50,000 clones, and no clone turns up only once. This sample was included in a study of T cell clonality in common variable immunodeficiency. Study-level findings and limits: CVID subjects shared fewer TCRbeta clones than healthy controls did. Reportedly, TCR beta sequences from common variable immunodeficiency showed fewer deletions and N-nucleotide insertions.

This receptor was taken from a person aged 18-70 years in good health. The sample consisted of peripheral blood mononuclear cells. V and J are TRBV18 and TRBJ1-3; possible D gene TRBD1, 6 bases. The CDR3 bases that were read are TGTGCCAGCTCGCCGCAGGGGTCCAGCTCTGGAAACACC. It specifies CASSPQGSSSGNT. The whole CDR3 protein reads CASSPQGSSSGNTIYF.